The 28 T cell receptor beta chains below all came from one sample that was sequenced in a study of blood T cell repertoires in COVID-19. Sequencing was performed with immunoSEQ multiplex PCR; in TCRdb, only in-frame clones are kept and a portion is missing. The data hold 100,000 to 150,000 clones, with around 89% observed a single time. The sample comprised peripheral blood. The receptors come from a man aged 45 to 65 with active or convalescent COVID-19.

The V call is TRBV15, the J call TRBJ2-5; 14 nucleotides agree with TRBD2. J was trimmed by 3 bases and V by 3 bases; bases with no gene match: 3. The CDR3 is 16 amino acids. Germline loops: CDR1 LNHNV, CDR2 YYDKDF (reference sequence). The CDR3 sequence: CATSRGTSGSKETQYF. The DNA for the CDR3 is TGTGCCACCAGCAGGGGGACTAGCGGGAGCAAAGAGACCCAGTACTTC.

The chain uses TRBV5-1 and TRBJ2-7; 11 bases agree with TRBD2. The CDR3 is 15 amino acids. The V segment lost 6 bases and the J segment 2 bases; nucleotides outside the gene matches: 7. Germline V gene lookup returns CDR1 SGHRS and CDR2 YFSETQ. The CDR3: CASTILAGVTYEQYF. Here the CDR3 DNA reads TGCGCCAGCACCATACTAGCGGGAGTTACCTACGAGCAGTACTTC.

The genes are TRBV5-1 and TRBJ2-3, with TRBD2 matching over 8 bases. From germline, CDR1 is SGHRS and CDR2 YFSETQ. V was pared by 4 bases and J by 4 bases, with 11 bases of the junction left unmatched. The CDR3 contains 16 residues. The CDR3 is CASSQTSRSGADTQYF. In DNA, the CDR3 is TGCGCCAGCAGCCAAACTTCCCGTAGCGGGGCAGATACGCAGTATTTT.

The rearrangement joins TRBV5-1 to TRBJ1-2, with TRBD1 identical over 9 bases. The CDR3 totals 16 residues. V was clipped by 4 bases and J by 8 bases; unmatched bases: 15. Looked up from germline, CDR1 is SGHRS and CDR2 is YFSETQ. The CDR3 here is CASSSAATGQGHGYTF. CDR3 DNA: TGCGCCAGCAGCAGCGCAGCCACGGGACAGGGTCACGGCTACACCTTC.

This chain links TRBV28 with TRBJ2-4, with 8 bases matching TRBD1. Germline V gives CDR1 MDHEN, CDR2 SYDVKM. J gave up 6 bases and V 4 bases, and 8 bases lay outside the gene matches. CDR3 length: 15 residues. CDR3 region: CASSYPDRGGNIQYF. CDR3 in DNA: TGTGCCAGCAGTTACCCAGACAGGGGCGGAAACATTCAGTACTTC. The full variable domain, in which reference TRBV28 and TRBJ2-4 provide the parts outside the CDR3, is DVKVTQSSRYLVKRTGEKVFLECVQDMDHENMFWYRQDPGLGLRLIYFSYDVKMKEKGDIPEGYSVSREKKERFSLILESASTNQTSMYLCASSYPDRGGNIQYFGAGTRLSVL.

This sequence joins TRBV19 and TRBJ1-2, with D possibly matching TRBD1 (6 bases). In germline, CDR1 is LNHDA, CDR2 SQIVND (reference sequence). The germline V and J ends were trimmed by 7 bases and 8 bases, with 17 bases remaining between them. The CDR3 is 13 residues long. CDR3 region: CASKLRRTAGYTF. The CDR3, as DNA: TGTGCCAGTAAATTGAGGCGGACAGCCGGCTACACCTTC.

V gene TRBV6-4 combines with J gene TRBJ1-5; D unclear. CDR1 is MRHNA and CDR2 is SNTAGT in the germline V gene. There are 15 residues in the CDR3. V was trimmed by 7 bases and J by 0 bases, leaving 13 bases between them. CDR3 protein: CASTPGGISNQPQHF. Written as DNA, the CDR3 is TGTGCCAGCACTCCCGGTGGTATTAGCAATCAGCCCCAGCATTTT.

This clone showed up just a few times. This chain links TRBV29-1 with TRBJ2-2; 8 bases line up with TRBD2. CDR3 length: 14 amino acids. Germline-derived CDR1 and CDR2 are SQVTM and ANQGSEA. Trimming cost V 4 bases and J 2 bases; bases outside gene matches: 3. DNA of the CDR3: TGCAGCGTTGGGGGACTAGGTAACACCGGGGAGCTGTTTTTT. Translated: CSVGGLGNTGELFF.

This rearrangement joins TRBV7-2 to TRBJ2-3; 7 nucleotides line up with TRBD2. Germline CDR1 and CDR2: SGHTA and FQGNSA. V lost 5 bases and J lost 2; bases outside the gene matches: 4. The CDR3 has 14 residues. CDR3 loop: CASSLGGTTDTQYF. The CDR3 nucleotides read TGTGCCAGCAGCCTCGGGGGGACCACAGATACGCAGTATTTT.

The V and J genes are TRBV5-8 and TRBJ1-6; D unresolved. Trimming removed 2 bases from V and 7 bases from J, with 13 bases in between. The CDR3 contains 15 residues. Germline loops: CDR1 SGHTS, CDR2 YDEGEE. CDR3 coding DNA: TGTGCCAGCAGCTTCAGCGGGGTAAACAATTCACCCCTCCACTTT. Its translation: CASSFSGVNNSPLHF.

This sequence joins TRBV2 and TRBJ1-5; a possible D gene is TRBD1 (6 bases). CDR1 and CDR2 (germline): SNHLY, FYNNEI. The CDR3 length is 12 residues. Trimming left V 8 bases short and J 5 bases short, with 10 bases between. CDR3 region: CASGKGDQPQHF. The CDR3, as DNA: TGTGCCAGCGGTAAGGGGGATCAGCCCCAGCATTTT.

The chain carries TRBV21-1 and TRBJ2-7; TRBD2, as called in the table, went unchecked against the DNA. TRBV21-1 corresponds to a pseudogene. The CDR3 is 16 amino acids. CDR3 protein: CASSKALSGGADEQYF. The CDR3 DNA sequence: TGTGCCAGCAGCAAAGCGCTTAGCGGGGGGGCCGACGAGCAGTACTTC.

The V gene is TRBV15, the J gene TRBJ2-1; no clear D gene. This CDR3 is built from 16 residues. Looked up from germline, CDR1 is LNHNV and CDR2 is YYDKDF (reference sequence). The V and J ends lost 0 bases and 4 bases respectively, with 13 bases between them. CDR3 loop: CATSRDQAEFYNEQFF. The CDR3 DNA reads TGTGCCACCAGCAGAGATCAGGCAGAGTTTTACAATGAGCAGTTCTTC.

CDR3 coding DNA: TGTGCCAGTAGTAGTATTCAGGGTTACAATGAGCAGTTCTTC. This codes for CASSSIQGYNEQFF. This chain joins TRBV19 and TRBJ2-1, with D possibly matching TRBD1 (5 bases). V lost 4 bases and J lost 4, with 11 bases in between. The germline gives CDR1 LNHDA, CDR2 SQIVND (reference sequence). This CDR3 is built from 14 residues.

The chain uses TRBV10-3 and TRBJ2-3; TRBD1 might be the D (6 bases). Per germline, CDR1 ENHRY and CDR2 SYGVKD. The CDR3 runs 16 residues. V was cut by 11 bases and J by 3 bases, with 24 bases left in between. For the CDR3, the DNA is TGTGCCGTCTCCGGGACACCAGGAGAGTTGACAGATACGCAGTATTTT. As protein: CAVSGTPGELTDTQYF.

In nucleotides, the CDR3 is TGTGCCAGCAGCTTAGTTGCGGGGAGGACTGAAGCTTTCTTT. Encoded protein: CASSLVAGRTEAFF. The genes are TRBV7-6 and TRBJ1-1, with no clear D. V was shortened by 1 base and J by 5 bases, with 11 bases between the two germline ends. The CDR3 is 14 residues long. Germline CDR1 is SGHVS and CDR2 is FNYEAQ.

This clone was recorded many times. The genes are TRBV9 and TRBJ2-3, with D perhaps matching TRBD2 (5 bases). The germline V and J ends were trimmed by 4 bases and 2 bases, with 11 bases remaining between them. The germline V gene encodes CDR1 SGDLS and CDR2 YYNGEE. The CDR3 is 14 residues long. The CDR3 nucleotides are TGTGCCAGCAGCCGACTATCTTTCACAGATACGCAGTATTTT. Protein product: CASSRLSFTDTQYF. The full variable domain, its missing parts supplied by reference TRBV9 and TRBJ2-3, is DSGVTQTPKHLITATGQRVTLRCSPRSGDLSVYWYQQSLDQGLQFLIQYYNGEERAKGNILERFSAQQFPDLHSELNLSSLELGDSALYFCASSRLSFTDTQYFGPGTRLTVL.

The gene calls are TRBV5-1 and TRBJ2-1; perhaps TRBD2 as D (6 bases). Deletions cut 4 bases from V and 9 bases from J, with 20 bases between. CDR1 is SGHRS and CDR2 is YFSETQ in the germline V gene. The CDR3 covers 15 residues. CDR3 in DNA: TGCGCCAGCAGCGTCGAGACTAGTGTTTATGGTGAGCAGTTCTTC. This gives the protein CASSVETSVYGEQFF.

The CDR3 spells CASSQGGSRGGEQFF. CDR3 nucleotide sequence: TGTGCCAGCAGCCAAGGTGGCTCCAGAGGGGGTGAGCAGTTCTTC. The chain joins TRBV3-1 (or the pseudogene TRBV3-2) to TRBJ2-1, with D maybe TRBD1 (6 bases). V gave up 1 base and J gave up 9 bases, with 16 bases separating them. From germline, CDR1 is LGHDT and CDR2 YNNKEL (reference sequence). The CDR3 extends over 15 amino acids.

The gene calls are TRBV28 and TRBJ1-2; D may be TRBD1 (5 bases). V lost 1 base and J lost 7, with 10 bases in between. Per the germline V gene, CDR1 is MDHEN and CDR2 is SYDVKM. The CDR3 loop spans 13 amino acids. DNA for the CDR3: TGTGCCAGCAGTTTATCAGGGCCCCCTGGCTACACCTTC. It specifies CASSLSGPPGYTF.

V is TRBV4-1 and J is TRBJ2-1; a possible D gene is TRBD1 (6 bases). CDR1 and CDR2 (germline): MGHRA, YSYEKL. CDR3 size: 15 residues. The V end lost 1 base, the J end lost 5 bases, and 12 bases lay between the germline ends. CDR3 region: CASSQVWDINNEQFF. CDR3 nucleotides: TGCGCCAGCAGCCAAGTGTGGGACATTAACAATGAGCAGTTCTTC.

The rearrangement links TRBV19 to TRBJ2-4, with D maybe TRBD1 (5 bases). The V end lost 10 bases, the J end lost 1 base, and 5 bases lay between the germline ends. This CDR3 is built from 11 residues. Germline CDR1 LNHDA, CDR2 SQIVND (reference sequence). The DNA for the CDR3 is TGTGCCAAGGGGGCCAAAAACATTCAGTACTTC. Translated, it gives CAKGAKNIQYF.

The J gene is TRBJ2-7, the V gene TRBV14; a possible D gene is TRBD1 (6 bases). V lost 5 bases and J lost 2, with 16 bases in between. Germline-derived CDR1 and CDR2 are SGHDN and FVKESK. This CDR3 spans 15 amino acids. The CDR3 sequence: CASSYGTPDTYEQYF. CDR3 nucleotides: TGTGCCAGCAGCTACGGGACACCCGACACCTACGAGCAGTACTTC. Together with reference TRBV14 and TRBJ2-7, the CDR3 gives the full variable domain: EAGVTQFPSHSVIEKGQTVTLRCDPISGHDNLYWYRRVMGKEIKFLLHFVKESKQDESGMPNNRFLAERTGGTYSTLKVQPAELEDSGVYFCASSYGTPDTYEQYFGPGTRLTVT.

The V gene is TRBV28, the J gene TRBJ1-1; tentative D call: TRBD1 (6 bases). Germline V lookup: CDR1 MDHEN, CDR2 SYDVKM. CDR3 length equals 13 residues. V was clipped by 8 bases and J by 1 base, with 11 bases between them. The CDR3 spells CASGAGANTEAFF. The CDR3 nucleotides are TGTGCCAGCGGCGCAGGGGCGAACACTGAAGCTTTCTTT.

This chain joins TRBV9 and TRBJ2-7; 9 bases match TRBD1. This CDR3 has 14 residues. The V gene's germline CDR1 is SGDLS and CDR2 YYNGEE. The V segment lost 0 bases and the J segment 4 bases; nucleotides outside the gene matches: 2. The CDR3 DNA is TGTGCCAGCAGCGTAGAACAGGGGGCGTACGAGCAGTACTTC. It yields the protein CASSVEQGAYEQYF.

The count of this clone is one. The chain carries TRBV5-5 and TRBJ2-3, with 9 positions matching TRBD1. Germline CDR1 is SGHKS and CDR2 is YYEKEE (reference sequence). The CDR3 loop spans 15 amino acids. V lost 4 bases, J lost 5 bases, and 8 bases stayed unmatched. The CDR3 DNA reads as TGTGCCAGCAGCCCCGGGACAGGGTATGTAGATACGCAGTATTTT. Translated, it gives CASSPGTGYVDTQYF.

The genes are TRBV25-1 and TRBJ1-2; D may be TRBD1 (5 bases). This CDR3 comprises 11 residues. Germline CDR1 MGHDK, CDR2 SYGVNS. V was cut by 3 bases and J by 7 bases, with 6 bases left in between. CDR3 nucleotide sequence: TGTGCCAGCAGTGAGACAGCTGGCTACACCTTC. Translated: CASSETAGYTF.

The gene calls are TRBV28 and TRBJ2-7; TRBD2 matches 7 bases. Per germline, CDR1 MDHEN and CDR2 SYDVKM. The CDR3 has 14 residues. The V and J ends lost 7 bases and 3 bases, in that order; junction bases with no gene match: 9. The CDR3 nucleotides read TGTGCCAGCATTTCAGGCGGGAGTGTCTACGAGCAGTACTTC. Protein: CASISGGSVYEQYF.